The next 30 T cell receptor beta chains were all read from a single sample in a study of radiotherapy plus CTLA-4 blockade in lung cancer. The repertoire was sequenced with immunoSEQ multiplex PCR; TCRdb's copy has only in-frame clones and lacks some. This table holds about 45,000 clones, less than 85% found once. The specimen was peripheral blood, collected from a patient treated with radiotherapy plus ipilimumab. These TCRs come from a human donor with non-small cell lung cancer who had stable disease on radiotherapy plus ipilimumab.

This clone appeared a few times. CDR3 coding DNA: TGCGCCAGCAGCCAAGAAATGAGGATGAACACTGAAGCTTTCTTT. Amino acids: CASSQEMRMNTEAFF. V gene TRBV4-3 combines with J gene TRBJ1-1; D gene uncertain. There are 15 residues in the CDR3. Trimming shortened V by 0 bases and J by 0 bases, and 8 bases separated the two germline ends. Germline values: CDR1 LGHNA, CDR2 YSLEER.

V gene TRBV19 combines with J gene TRBJ1-2, with D unclear. V was shortened by 8 bases and J by 6 bases, with 13 bases between the two germline ends. This CDR3 spans 12 amino acids. CDR1 LNHDA and CDR2 SQIVND come from the germline V gene (reference sequence). CDR3 sequence reads: CASSETVHGYTF. CDR3 in DNA: TGTGCCAGTTCGGAGACTGTCCATGGCTACACCTTC.

This chain uses TRBV5-6 with TRBJ1-1; D gene ambiguous. Germline V lookup: CDR1 SGHDT, CDR2 YYEEEE. Trimming took off 0 bases at V and 4 bases at J, with 13 bases between the two ends. The CDR3 covers 15 residues. The CDR3 reads CASSLDKGRSTEAFF. CDR3 nucleotides: TGTGCCAGCAGCTTGGACAAAGGGAGGAGCACTGAAGCTTTCTTT.

The chain carries TRBV5-1 and TRBJ1-1, with D possibly being TRBD1 (5 bases). This CDR3 spans 14 amino acids. In germline, CDR1 is SGHRS, CDR2 YFSETQ. Deletions cut 3 bases from V and 6 bases from J, with 15 bases between. CDR3 DNA sequence: TGCGCCAGCAGCTCCGGGCGTGAGGGGTCTGAAGCTTTCTTT. Translation gives CASSSGREGSEAFF.

This clone was recorded a few times. The chain is built from TRBV5-1 and TRBJ1-1; no firm D call. The V end was cut by 2 bases, the J end by 1 base, with 6 bases between. This CDR3 region has 13 residues. Germline V gene lookup returns CDR1 SGHRS and CDR2 YFSETQ. The CDR3 protein is CASSFGQNTEAFF. CDR3 nucleotide sequence: TGCGCCAGCAGCTTTGGGCAGAACACTGAAGCTTTCTTT.

V is TRBV29-1 and J is TRBJ2-2; the D is unclear. The germline V gene encodes CDR1 SQVTM and CDR2 ANQGSEA. CDR3 length equals 13 residues. Between the trimmed V and J ends, which lost 3 bases and 0 bases, there was a span of 5 bases. CDR3 residues: CSVDEANTGELFF. As DNA, the CDR3 is TGCAGCGTTGATGAGGCGAACACCGGGGAGCTGTTTTTT.

The rearrangement joins TRBV19 to TRBJ1-2; a possible D gene is TRBD1 (5 bases). The CDR3 runs to 16 residues. Germline V lookup: CDR1 LNHDA, CDR2 SQIVND (reference sequence). V lost 2 bases to trimming and J lost 0 bases, with 13 bases between them. Here the CDR3 DNA reads TGTGCCAGTAGTATAATGGGGACGTTTCCTAACTATGGCTACACCTTC. Protein: CASSIMGTFPNYGYTF.

The chain employs TRBV6-6 and TRBJ2-5; D gene unclear. This CDR3 spans 12 amino acids. The germline CDR1 and CDR2 sequences are MNHNY and SVGAGI (reference sequence). V was shortened by 2 bases and J by 5 bases, with 6 bases between the two germline ends. In DNA, the CDR3 is TGTGCCAGCAGTTACATGGGGGAGACCCAGTACTTC. This translates into CASSYMGETQYF.

V usage is TRBV5-1 and J usage is TRBJ2-3, with D hard to call. Germline CDR1 reads SGHRS; CDR2 reads YFSETQ. V lost 1 base, J lost 2 bases, and 11 bases lay in between. The CDR3 has 15 residues. CDR3 coding DNA: TGCGCCAGCAGCTTGCGAGGAACTCTCACAGATACGCAGTATTTT. This sequence encodes CASSLRGTLTDTQYF.

V gene TRBV30 combines with J gene TRBJ1-2; D gene ambiguous. The CDR3 runs 11 residues. Germline CDR1 is GTSNPN and CDR2 is SVGIG (reference sequence). V was clipped by 4 bases and J by 2 bases, with 5 bases between them. DNA of the CDR3: TGTGCCTGGACAGGAAACTATGGCTACACCTTC. Residues: CAWTGNYGYTF.

The J gene is TRBJ2-7, the V gene TRBV30, with 8 nucleotides matching TRBD2. V was clipped by 0 bases and J by 1 base; unmatched bases: 11. Germline CDR1 is GTSNPN and CDR2 is SVGIG (reference sequence). The CDR3 has 17 amino acids. CDR3 region: CAWSVPSGGGWSYEQYF. CDR3 DNA sequence: TGTGCCTGGAGTGTACCCAGCGGGGGAGGTTGGTCCTACGAGCAGTACTTC.

On this clone: At one end, the junction sequence differs from germline, possibly due to a read error. Other DNA sequences within the sample encode an identical CDR3. The chain employs TRBV28 and TRBJ1-1, with 7 bases lining up with TRBD1. The CDR3 is made up of 12 amino acids. In germline, CDR1 is MDHEN, CDR2 SYDVKM. The CDR3 DNA is TGCGCCACCCAAGACAGGGACACTGAAGCTTTCTTT. Translation: CATQDRDTEAFF. Combining the CDR3 with reference TRBV28 and TRBJ1-1 gives the whole variable domain DVKVTQSSRYLVKRTGEKVFLECVQDMDHENMFWYRQDPGLGLRLIYFSYDVKMKEKGDIPEGYSVSREKKERFSLILESASTNQTSMYLCATQDRDTEAFFGQGTRLTVV.

This chain uses TRBV5-1 with TRBJ1-5, with unresolved D. Germline assignment: CDR1 SGHRS and CDR2 YFSETQ. V was shortened by 7 bases and J by 2 bases, with 16 bases between the two germline ends. There are 15 residues in the CDR3. The CDR3 reads CASSLDGVRNQPQHF. CDR3 DNA: TGCGCCAGCTCCTTGGACGGGGTCCGCAATCAGCCCCAGCATTTT.

The V gene is TRBV18, the J gene TRBJ2-7; TRBD1 might be the D (6 bases). The CDR3 covers 12 residues. V was clipped by 3 bases and J by 9 bases, with 12 bases between them. Germline V gene data show CDR1 as KGHSH and CDR2 as LQKENI. The DNA of the CDR3 is TGTGCCAGCTCACCCTCTGGGACATCGCAGTACGTC. As protein: CASSPSGTSQYV.

V and J are TRBV7-6 and TRBJ2-2; TRBD2 matches at 10 bases. The V and J ends lost 0 bases and 4 bases, in that order; junction bases with no gene match: 5. Per germline, CDR1 SGHVS and CDR2 FNYEAQ. This CDR3 region has 17 residues. Written as DNA, the CDR3 is TGTGCCAGCAGCTTAGCGCGGGTAGCGGGGGGCACCGGGGAGCTGTTTTTT. Protein sequence: CASSLARVAGGTGELFF.

The rearrangement links TRBV9 to TRBJ1-2, with 10 bases that match TRBD1. Germline CDR1 reads SGDLS; CDR2 reads YYNGEE. The trim removed 3 bases at V and 7 bases at J, leaving 9 bases unmatched. The CDR3 sequence is 15 residues long. CDR3 sequence: CASSETGTGDGGYTF. DNA for the CDR3: TGTGCCAGCAGCGAGACCGGGACAGGGGATGGTGGCTACACCTTC.

CDR3 in DNA: TGTGCCAGCAGTGAAGCGCTTAACAGGGCAGATGGCTACACCTTC. Its translation is CASSEALNRADGYTF. V and J are TRBV2 and TRBJ1-2, with D perhaps matching TRBD1 (6 bases). Trimming left V 0 bases short and J 6 bases short, with 14 bases between. Germline V gene lookup returns CDR1 SNHLY and CDR2 FYNNEI. This CDR3 spans 15 amino acids. The full variable domain, completed using reference TRBV2 and TRBJ1-2, is EPEVTQTPSHQVTQMGQEVILRCVPISNHLYFYWYRQILGQKVEFLVSFYNNEISEKSEIFDDQFSVERPDGSNFTLKIRSTKLEDSAMYFCASSEALNRADGYTFGSGTRLTVV.

The rearrangement links TRBV7-2 to TRBJ2-7; 9 positions agree with TRBD2. This CDR3 spans 16 amino acids. With 4 bases clipped from V and 7 bases from J, the junction kept 14 bases outside the gene matches. Per the germline V gene, CDR1 is SGHTA and CDR2 is FQGNSA. CDR3 nucleotide sequence: TGTGCCAGCAGCTCTCCCAGCGGTAGCGGGGGTGAGGAGCAGTACTTC. Amino acid sequence: CASSSPSGSGGEEQYF.

In its sample, this clone was seen a few times. This sequence joins TRBV30 and TRBJ1-3; tentatively, D is TRBD1 (5 bases). Trimming cost V 0 bases and J 4 bases, with 10 bases left between them. The germline V gene encodes CDR1 GTSNPN and CDR2 SVGIG (reference sequence). There are 14 residues in the CDR3. The CDR3: CAWSVGGYGNTIYF. The CDR3 DNA sequence: TGTGCCTGGAGTGTGGGGGGATACGGAAACACCATATATTTT.

The chain links TRBV6-1 to TRBJ1-5; tentatively, D is TRBD1 (5 bases). Trimming removed 6 bases from V and 6 bases from J, with 18 bases in between. The CDR3 is 15 amino acids. Germline CDR1 MNHNS, CDR2 SASEGT. The CDR3 nucleotides read TGTGCCAGCAGCAGGGACGAAGCCCCCTTTCAGCCCCAGCATTTT. This codes for CASSRDEAPFQPQHF.

The genes are TRBV28 and TRBJ1-2, with TRBD1 identical over 11 bases. The germline V gene has CDR1 MDHEN and CDR2 SYDVKM. CDR3 length: 15 amino acids. The J segment lost 5 bases and the V segment lost 5 bases, leaving 7 bases of the junction unmatched. The CDR3 region is CASSPGTGGGYGYTF. The CDR3 DNA is TGTGCCAGCAGTCCCGGGACAGGGGGAGGATATGGCTACACCTTC.

V usage is TRBV4-3 and J usage is TRBJ2-4, with 7 bases fitting TRBD2. The CDR3 contains 14 residues. V was pared by 1 base and J by 7 bases, with 4 bases of the junction left unmatched. Germline CDR1 reads LGHNA; CDR2 reads YSLEER. In nucleotides, the CDR3 is TGCGCCAGCAGCCAAGGGGGGAGGGAGAACATTCAGTACTTC. Encoded protein: CASSQGGRENIQYF.

This sequence joins TRBV5-1 and TRBJ2-1; D not resolved. There are 13 residues in the CDR3. The V and J ends lost 2 bases and 6 bases respectively, with 9 bases between them. Germline V CDR1 and CDR2: SGHRS, YFSETQ. In DNA, the CDR3 is TGCGCCAGCAGCTTCGTTTGGGCCAATGAGCAGTTCTTC. Translating gives CASSFVWANEQFF.

J is TRBJ1-2 and V is TRBV11-2; weak D call: TRBD1 (5 bases). CDR3 size: 14 residues. Germline values: CDR1 SGHAT, CDR2 FQNNGV. The V gene lost 5 bases and the J gene lost 4 bases, with 14 bases spanning the gap. CDR3 DNA sequence: TGTGCCAGCAGCCGGGGCCCGCTTGGCTATGGCTACACCTTC. Protein sequence: CASSRGPLGYGYTF.

V is TRBV5-1 and J is TRBJ1-1, with 8 bases matching TRBD1. This CDR3 region has 16 residues. Losses at the gene ends were 2 bases for V and 0 bases for J; bases not matched to a gene: 6. Looked up from germline, CDR1 is SGHRS and CDR2 is YFSETQ. This CDR3 reads CASSLTTGALNTEAFF. Written as DNA, the CDR3 is TGCGCCAGCAGCTTAACGACAGGGGCCTTGAACACTGAAGCTTTCTTT.

This sequence joins TRBV5-1 and TRBJ1-1; D is perhaps TRBD1 (6 bases). The V and J ends lost 0 bases and 8 bases respectively, with 17 bases between them. The germline gives CDR1 SGHRS, CDR2 YFSETQ. The CDR3 extends over 15 amino acids. For the CDR3, the DNA is TGCGCCAGCAGCTTGGGTCCAGGGGCGACCCTAGAAGCTTTCTTT. Protein: CASSLGPGATLEAFF. Full variable domain (rest looked up from reference TRBV5-1 and TRBJ1-1): KAGVTQTPRYLIKTRGQQVTLSCSPISGHRSVSWYQQTPGQGLQFLFEYFSETQRNKGNFPGRFSGRQFSNSRSEMNVSTLELGDSALYLCASSLGPGATLEAFFGQGTRLTVV.

The chain's CDR3 is CASSQDRARASNQPQHF. The CDR3 region has the DNA TGCGCCAGCAGCCAAGATCGGGCCAGGGCAAGCAATCAGCCCCAGCATTTT. The chain has TRBV4-3 and TRBJ1-5; perhaps TRBD1 as D (5 bases). This CDR3 contains 17 residues. V shed 0 bases and J shed 1 base, with 13 bases lying between them. The germline V gene encodes CDR1 LGHNA and CDR2 YSLEER.

This clone was seen only once. The rearrangement uses TRBV6-1 and TRBJ2-1; D remains unclear. Germline V gives CDR1 MNHNS, CDR2 SASEGT. The CDR3 loop spans 12 amino acids. The V end was cut by 7 bases, the J end by 8 bases, with 12 bases between. The CDR3 coding sequence is TGTGCCAGCATCGACCTTTCTCATGAGCAGTTCTTC. Residues: CASIDLSHEQFF.

The chain employs TRBV7-3 and TRBJ1-6; a possible D gene is TRBD1 (6 bases). Germline V gives CDR1 SGHTA, CDR2 FQGTGA. Trimming left V 4 bases short and J 3 bases short, with 7 bases between. The CDR3 length is 14 residues. The CDR3 region is CASSSTGYNSPLHF. DNA of the CDR3: TGTGCCAGCAGCTCGACAGGCTATAATTCACCCCTCCACTTT.

The chain has TRBV28 and TRBJ2-1, with no clear D. The CDR3 consists of 15 residues. The germline CDR1 and CDR2 sequences are MDHEN and SYDVKM. Trimming left V 4 bases short and J 4 bases short, with 14 bases between. CDR3 sequence reads: CASSSPSESYNEQFF. The CDR3 nucleotides are TGTGCCAGCAGTTCTCCGTCCGAGTCTTACAATGAGCAGTTCTTC.